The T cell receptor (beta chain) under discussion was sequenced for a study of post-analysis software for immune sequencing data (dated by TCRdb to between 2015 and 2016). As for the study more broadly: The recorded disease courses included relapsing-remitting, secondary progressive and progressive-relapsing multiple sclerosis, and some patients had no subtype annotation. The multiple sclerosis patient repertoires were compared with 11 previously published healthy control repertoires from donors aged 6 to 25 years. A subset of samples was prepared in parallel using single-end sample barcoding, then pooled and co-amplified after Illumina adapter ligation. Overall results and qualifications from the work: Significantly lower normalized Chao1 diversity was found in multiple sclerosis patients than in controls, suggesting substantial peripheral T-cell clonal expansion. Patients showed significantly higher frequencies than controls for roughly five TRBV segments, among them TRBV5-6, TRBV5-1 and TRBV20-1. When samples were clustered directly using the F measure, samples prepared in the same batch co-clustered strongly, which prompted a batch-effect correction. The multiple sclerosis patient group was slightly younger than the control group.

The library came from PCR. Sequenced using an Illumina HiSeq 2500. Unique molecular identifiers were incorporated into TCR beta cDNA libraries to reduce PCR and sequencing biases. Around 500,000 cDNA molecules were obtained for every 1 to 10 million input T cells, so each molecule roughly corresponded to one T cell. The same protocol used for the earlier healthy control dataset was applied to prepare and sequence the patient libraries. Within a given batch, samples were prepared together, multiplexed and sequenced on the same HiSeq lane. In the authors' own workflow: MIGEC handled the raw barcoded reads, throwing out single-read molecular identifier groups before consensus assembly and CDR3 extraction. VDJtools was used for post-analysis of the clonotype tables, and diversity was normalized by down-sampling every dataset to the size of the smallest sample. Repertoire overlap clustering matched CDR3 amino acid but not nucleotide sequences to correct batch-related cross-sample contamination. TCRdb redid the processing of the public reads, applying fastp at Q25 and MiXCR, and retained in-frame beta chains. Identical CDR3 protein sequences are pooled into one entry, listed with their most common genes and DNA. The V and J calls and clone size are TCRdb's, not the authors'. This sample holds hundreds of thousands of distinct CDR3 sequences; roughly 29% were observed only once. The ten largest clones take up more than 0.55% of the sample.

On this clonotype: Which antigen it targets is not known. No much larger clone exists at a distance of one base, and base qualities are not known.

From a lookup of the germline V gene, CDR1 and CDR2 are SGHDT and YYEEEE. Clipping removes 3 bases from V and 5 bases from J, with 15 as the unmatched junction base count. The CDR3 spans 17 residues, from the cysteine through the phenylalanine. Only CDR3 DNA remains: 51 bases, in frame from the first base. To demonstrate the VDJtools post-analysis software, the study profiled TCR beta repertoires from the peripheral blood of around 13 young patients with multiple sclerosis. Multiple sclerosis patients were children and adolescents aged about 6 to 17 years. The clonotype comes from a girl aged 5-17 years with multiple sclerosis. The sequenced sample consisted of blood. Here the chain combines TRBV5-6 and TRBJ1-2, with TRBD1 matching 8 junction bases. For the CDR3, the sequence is CASSSRVARGLGYGYTF. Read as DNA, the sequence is TGTGCCAGCAGCTCCCGTGTGGCCAGGGGGCTAGGGTATGGCTACACCTTC.